This TCR beta chain was captured in a study of immune characterization of retroperitoneal liposarcoma. Trimming cost V 8 bases and J 13 bases; bases outside gene matches: 14. Germline loops: CDR1 MNHNS, CDR2 SASEGT. CDR3 size: 13 residues. By its share, this clonotype is medium-sized. One entry per CDR3 protein results from TCRdb running MiXCR on the PCR reads. Of 10,000 or so distinct CDR3 sequences listed, 25% to 30% were seen once; the top ten hold approximately 8.3%. The receptor's source is a male donor with retroperitoneal liposarcoma. Sequenced: tumor tissue. V and J are TRBV6-1 and TRBJ2-1, with 7 nucleotides matching TRBD1. CDR3 DNA sequence: TGTGCCAGCGTCTGGACAGGACGAGAGACCCAGTTCTTC. Its protein is CASVWTGRETQFF.